This TCR beta chain was retrieved from a study of cytomegalovirus exposure and HLA in healthy donors. Amplification used 60 Vbeta primers and 13 Jbeta primers. The assay was immunoSEQ multiplex PCR, and TCRdb's table has in-frame clones only and misses some. The repertoire holds about 140,000 clones, with more than 75% as singletons. Per the germline V gene, CDR1 is MNHEY and CDR2 is SVGAGI. Trimming took off 0 bases at V and 8 bases at J, with 13 bases between the two ends. The CDR3 sequence is 15 residues long. A word on this clone: What it binds is not known.

General study results and limits: TCR association rates varied by HLA locus in a later analysis, with DRB1 highest and HLA-C lowest.

The material sequenced was PBMCs. This clonotype was obtained from a woman aged 40 to 49 in good health and CMV-seronegative. This sequence joins TRBV6-5 and TRBJ1-4; D is ambiguous. The CDR3 loop is CASSYSTLGGEKLFF. DNA of the CDR3: TGTGCCAGCAGTTACTCAACCCTGGGAGGGGAAAAACTGTTTTTT.